This passage covers 6 T cell receptor beta chains from one sample sequenced in a study of T cells in Graves' hyperthyroidism and ophthalmopathy. Researchers amplified the TCR beta CDR3 regions from RNA transcripts. HTBI primers were employed in a first-round RT-PCR of the TCR CDR3. TCRdb reanalysed the multiplex PCR reads using MiXCR and keeps one entry per CDR3 protein. The table records about 250,000 distinct CDR3 sequences, 15% of them present only once. Sequencing used blood. These receptors all stem from a woman between 50 and 59 years old with Graves' hyperthyroidism that later progressed to Graves' ophthalmopathy.

This clonotype was recorded many times. The rearrangement joins TRBV5-1 to TRBJ2-6; D uncertain. This CDR3 region has 15 residues. Trimming removed 7 bases at V and 4 bases at J, with 15 bases between. In germline, CDR1 is SGHRS, CDR2 YFSETQ. The CDR3 sequence is CASHSSPVGANVLTF. Here the CDR3 DNA reads TGCGCCAGCCACTCGAGTCCGGTGGGGGCCAACGTCCTGACTTTC.

The chain recombines TRBV28 with TRBJ2-1; 15 positions agree with TRBD2. With 4 bases clipped from V and 6 bases from J, the junction kept 13 bases outside the gene matches. The CDR3 runs to 19 residues. Germline CDR1 reads MDHEN; CDR2 reads SYDVKM. The CDR3 DNA reads TGTGCCAGCAGTTCAGTGGGACTAGCGGGAGGAGGGGGGCCCAATGAGCAGTTCTTC. Residues: CASSSVGLAGGGGPNEQFF. The whole variable domain, filled in from reference TRBV28 and TRBJ2-1, reads DVKVTQSSRYLVKRTGEKVFLECVQDMDHENMFWYRQDPGLGLRLIYFSYDVKMKEKGDIPEGYSVSREKKERFSLILESASTNQTSMYLCASSSVGLAGGGGPNEQFFGPGTRLTVL.

Comments on this clonotype: With a much larger clone just one base away, this may be a read error. The rearrangement links TRBV29-1 to TRBJ2-3; TRBD2 might be the D (6 bases). CDR3 length equals 17 residues. V lost 2 bases to trimming and J lost 1 base, with 19 bases between them. Germline lookup yields CDR1 SQVTM and CDR2 ANQGSEA. CDR3 amino acids: CSVEWFRGRSGTDTQYF. The CDR3 nucleotides read TGCAGCGTTGAATGGTTCCGGGGGAGGTCTGGCACAGATACGCAGTATTTT.

V gene TRBV10-3 combines with J gene TRBJ2-1; D possibly corresponds to TRBD2 (6 bases). CDR3 length equals 14 residues. V was trimmed by 4 bases and J by 9 bases, leaving 16 bases between them. Germline V lookup: CDR1 ENHRY, CDR2 SYGVKD. CDR3 protein: CAISVEGRDGEQFF. CDR3 sequence (DNA): TGTGCCATCAGTGTAGAAGGGCGGGATGGTGAGCAGTTCTTC.

The chain links TRBV6-1 to TRBJ1-1; no definite D call. This CDR3 region has 15 residues. V lost 5 bases to trimming and J lost 1 base, with 14 bases between them. CDR1 and CDR2 (germline): MNHNS, SASEGT. CDR3 protein: CASSFRTPKNTEAFF. The CDR3 DNA follows: TGTGCCAGCAGTTTTCGGACCCCAAAGAACACTGAAGCTTTCTTT.

At least ten counts were recorded for this clonotype. J is TRBJ2-6 and V is TRBV7-9, with D tentatively TRBD1 (5 bases). Trimming removed 4 bases from V and 4 bases from J, with 8 bases in between. The CDR3 length is 14 residues. CDR1 SEHNR and CDR2 FQNEAQ come from the germline V gene (reference sequence). The CDR3 DNA sequence: TGTGCCAGCAGCTCTCAGGGAGGGGCCAACGTCCTGACTTTC. This encodes CASSSQGGANVLTF.